These T cell receptor beta chains were read from a single sample in a study of naive and memory T cell subsets. TCRdb passed the 5' RACE reads through MiXCR, listing each CDR3 protein once. Of 50,000 to 60,000 distinct CDR3 sequences in the sample, 6% to 8% were seen once. The receptors come from a female donor in good health. Each CDR3 is given with its conserved first and last residue. Each record gives: V gene, clone size, J gene, D gene, CDR3 DNA, CDR3 protein. A D gene is named only where the DNA matches it firmly. Where a row states a size, it is once, few, many or the class of an expanded clone; other rows omit it.

V: TRBV6-2/TRBV6-3
size: NA
J: TRBJ2-3
D: NA
DNA: TGTGCCAGCAGTTACGGCAGTTACACTTATGCTAATACGCAGTATTTT
CDR3: CASSYGSYTYANTQYF

V: TRBV6-2/TRBV6-3
size: NA
J: TRBJ1-6
D: NA
DNA: TGTGCCAGCAAACCCCGGACCTTCCTCAGTTCACCCCTCCACTTT
CDR3: CASKPRTFLSSPLHF

V: TRBV7-9
size: few
J: TRBJ2-2
D: TRBD2
DNA: TGTGCCAGCAGCTTCCCCAGCGGGATCCACACCGGGGAGCTGTTTTTT
CDR3: CASSFPSGIHTGELFF

V: TRBV7-9
size: NA
J: TRBJ2-1
D: NA
DNA: TGTGCCAGCAGCCCTAATCACAATGAGCAGTTCTTC
CDR3: CASSPNHNEQFF

V: TRBV6-6
size: few
J: TRBJ2-6
D: NA
DNA: TGTGCCAGCAGTTTTGGCGCTGGGGCCAACGTCCTGACTTTC
CDR3: CASSFGAGANVLTF

V: TRBV12-3/TRBV12-4
size: NA
J: TRBJ2-5
D: TRBD2
DNA: TGTGCCAGCAGCGTAGCGGGGGTTCGAGGAGAGACCCAGTACTTC
CDR3: CASSVAGVRGETQYF

V: TRBV7-9
size: many
J: TRBJ1-1
D: TRBD1
DNA: TGTGCTTCCGGGACAGGGATCACTGAAGCTTTCTTT
CDR3: CASGTGITEAFF

V: TRBV18
size: few
J: TRBJ1-4
D: TRBD1
DNA: TGTGCCAGCTCACCAACGGCCCAGGGGGCAACTAATGAAAAACTGTTTTTT
CDR3: CASSPTAQGATNEKLFF

V: TRBV14
size: few
J: TRBJ2-3
D: NA
DNA: TGTGCCAGCAGCCAAGATTGGGCAGATACGCAGTATTTT
CDR3: CASSQDWADTQYF

V: TRBV20-1
size: NA
J: TRBJ1-5
D: NA
DNA: TGCAGTGCTAGTCCCGGATATAGCAATCAGCCCCAGCATTTT
CDR3: CSASPGYSNQPQHF

V: TRBV6-4
size: NA
J: TRBJ2-3
D: NA
DNA: TGTGCCAGCAGTGAGGGTGAAGGGCTTACAGATACGCAGTATTTT
CDR3: CASSEGEGLTDTQYF

V: TRBV7-8
size: many
J: TRBJ2-3
D: NA
DNA: TGTGCCAGCAGCTTGAATCCAGGGGGGACCACAGATACGCAGTATTTT
CDR3: CASSLNPGGTTDTQYF

V: TRBV27
size: many
J: TRBJ1-5
D: NA
DNA: TGTGCCAGCAGTTTAAGGGGGGTAGGCAATCAGCCCCAGCATTTT
CDR3: CASSLRGVGNQPQHF

V: TRBV7-9
size: NA
J: TRBJ2-5
D: NA
DNA: TGTGCCAGCAGCTTATCTTGGGGATTCCAAGAGACCCAGTACTTC
CDR3: CASSLSWGFQETQYF

V: TRBV28
size: few
J: TRBJ2-7
D: NA
DNA: TGTGCCAGCACAGGCCCGGCCTACGAGCAGTACTTC
CDR3: CASTGPAYEQYF

V: TRBV6-1
size: NA
J: TRBJ1-1
D: NA
DNA: TGTGCCAGCAGTTCCGTTTGGAACGGAAACACTGAAGCTTTCTTT
CDR3: CASSSVWNGNTEAFF

V: TRBV12-3/TRBV12-4
size: many
J: TRBJ2-7
D: TRBD1
DNA: TGTGCCAGCAATCGGGACAGCTCCTACGAGCAGTACTTC
CDR3: CASNRDSSYEQYF

V: TRBV29-1
size: NA
J: TRBJ1-2
D: NA
DNA: TGCAGCGTTAACAGAGGGGCGGATGGCTACACCTTC
CDR3: CSVNRGADGYTF

V: TRBV9
size: many
J: TRBJ2-1
D: NA
DNA: TGTGCCAGCAGCGGGCTTACAGGGATGGGCTCCTACAATGAGCAGTTCTTC
CDR3: CASSGLTGMGSYNEQFF

V: TRBV24-1
size: few
J: TRBJ2-5
D: NA
DNA: TGTGCCACCAGTGACAGCCAGTACCAAGAGACCCAGTACTTC
CDR3: CATSDSQYQETQYF

V: TRBV30
size: few
J: TRBJ1-2
D: NA
DNA: TGTGCCCGAGGGTCAGGGGTAAACTATGGCTACACCTTC
CDR3: CARGSGVNYGYTF

V: TRBV18
size: NA
J: TRBJ2-3
D: TRBD1
DNA: TGTGCCAGCTCACCAGGACAGGGGGCAGATACGCAGTATTTT
CDR3: CASSPGQGADTQYF

V: TRBV29-1
size: few
J: TRBJ2-5
D: NA
DNA: TGCAGCGTTTCGCAAGAGACCCAGTACTTC
CDR3: CSVSQETQYF

V: TRBV28
size: few
J: TRBJ2-3
D: TRBD1
DNA: TGTGCCAGCAGCGCCCCGGACAGGGATAAAGATACGCAGTATTTT
CDR3: CASSAPDRDKDTQYF

V: TRBV6-2/TRBV6-3
size: many
J: TRBJ1-1
D: NA
DNA: TGTGCCAGCAGTTACTCGAACGCCCACTCCTCGAACACTGAAGCTTTCTTT
CDR3: CASSYSNAHSSNTEAFF

V: TRBV3-1
size: few
J: TRBJ1-5
D: NA
DNA: TGTGCCAGCAGCCAACAGGATCAGCCCCAGCATTTT
CDR3: CASSQQDQPQHF

V: TRBV29-1
size: many
J: TRBJ2-1
D: NA
DNA: TGCAGCGTTGACGGTCGATTTGTCGGTTCCAATGAGCAGTTCTTC
CDR3: CSVDGRFVGSNEQFF

V: TRBV4-3
size: NA
J: TRBJ2-1
D: NA
DNA: TGCGCCAGCAGCCAAGATCTATTCGGTTTGGGTGAGCAGTTCTTC
CDR3: CASSQDLFGLGEQFF

V: TRBV7-8
size: few
J: TRBJ2-7
D: TRBD1
DNA: TGTGCCAGCAGCCCCTCGACAGGGGGCAACGAGCAGTACTTC
CDR3: CASSPSTGGNEQYF

V: TRBV28
size: few
J: TRBJ1-2
D: NA
DNA: TGTGCCAGCAGCCCTTTGGCCAGGGAAGATGGCGACACCTTC
CDR3: CASSPLAREDGDTF

V: TRBV7-2
size: NA
J: TRBJ2-7
D: NA
DNA: TGTGCCAGCAGCTTAGGGGGACTCCCCCCCTACGAGCAGTACTTC
CDR3: CASSLGGLPPYEQYF

V: TRBV29-1
size: NA
J: TRBJ2-3
D: TRBD2
DNA: TGCAGCGTTTGGGTTAGCGGGGCAGATACGCAGTATTTT
CDR3: CSVWVSGADTQYF

V: TRBV27
size: few
J: TRBJ2-7
D: NA
DNA: TGTGCCAGCAGTTTATTCGGGGGAGCCGGGACGGGGTTCTCCTACGAGCAGTACTTC
CDR3: CASSLFGGAGTGFSYEQYF

V: TRBV7-2
size: many
J: TRBJ1-1
D: NA
DNA: TGTGCCAGCAGCTACCAAACGAACACTGAAGCTTTCTTT
CDR3: CASSYQTNTEAFF

V: TRBV12-5
size: many
J: TRBJ2-1
D: TRBD1
DNA: TGTGCTAGTGGTGACAATAATCGCCACCGGGACAGCTCCTACAATGAGCAGTTCTTC
CDR3: CASGDNNRHRDSSYNEQFF

V: TRBV7-6
size: NA
J: TRBJ2-5
D: NA
DNA: TGTGCCAGCAGCGGACAGTCATCTCTCGTAGAGACCCAGTACTTC
CDR3: CASSGQSSLVETQYF

V: TRBV7-2
size: many
J: TRBJ2-3
D: NA
DNA: TGTGCCAGCAGCCTTCGTCCAGATACGCAGTATTTT
CDR3: CASSLRPDTQYF

V: TRBV19
size: many
J: TRBJ1-5
D: NA
DNA: TGTGCCAGTAGTATAGATCGCGGCAGCCCCCAGCATTTT
CDR3: CASSIDRGSPQHF

V: TRBV11-2
size: few
J: TRBJ2-7
D: NA
DNA: TGTGCCAGCAGCTCTACCGGGGAGCCAGAGTCCTACGAGCAGTACTTC
CDR3: CASSSTGEPESYEQYF

V: TRBV10-3
size: many
J: TRBJ2-7
D: TRBD1
DNA: TGTGCCATCAGTACCGCAGGGGGCGAGCAGTACTTC
CDR3: CAISTAGGEQYF

V: TRBV20-1
size: many
J: TRBJ1-5
D: NA
DNA: TGCAGTGCTAGAGTTGGCGGAACAGGGCCAAAGCCCCAGCATTTT
CDR3: CSARVGGTGPKPQHF

V: TRBV7-8
size: NA
J: TRBJ2-7
D: TRBD1
DNA: TGTGCCAGCAGCGCGGACAGGGTGTACCCCTACGAGCAGTACTTC
CDR3: CASSADRVYPYEQYF

V: TRBV19
size: many
J: TRBJ1-6
D: NA
DNA: TGTGCCAGTAACGCTCAGGGGTGGAATTCACCCCTCCACTTT
CDR3: CASNAQGWNSPLHF

V: TRBV6-2/TRBV6-3
size: NA
J: TRBJ1-5
D: NA
DNA: TGTGCCAGCAGTTACCCCCCTTTTATCAGCAATCAGCCCCAGCATTTT
CDR3: CASSYPPFISNQPQHF

V: TRBV6-6
size: NA
J: TRBJ1-1
D: TRBD1
DNA: TGTGCCAGCGCGTACAGGGGAATGAACACTGAAGCTTTCTTT
CDR3: CASAYRGMNTEAFF

V: TRBV15
size: NA
J: TRBJ2-5
D: TRBD2
DNA: TGTGCCACCAGGGGACTAGCGGGGGGAGAGACCCAGTACTTC
CDR3: CATRGLAGGETQYF

V: TRBV19
size: few
J: TRBJ2-3
D: TRBD2
DNA: TGTGCCAGTAGTATAGGGGGGGAGGGACGCACAGATACGCAGTATTTT
CDR3: CASSIGGEGRTDTQYF

V: TRBV10-3
size: NA
J: TRBJ2-5
D: NA
DNA: TGTGCCATCAGCGAAGCCCGGGAGACCCAGTACTTC
CDR3: CAISEARETQYF

V: TRBV28
size: many
J: TRBJ1-2
D: TRBD1
DNA: TGTGCCACCGGGGACAGGGGGTATGGCTACACCTTC
CDR3: CATGDRGYGYTF

V: TRBV7-2
size: many
J: TRBJ1-6
D: NA
DNA: TGTGCCAGCAGCGCGGACGGCTATTCACCCCTCCACTTT
CDR3: CASSADGYSPLHF

V: TRBV29-1
size: few
J: TRBJ1-2
D: TRBD1
DNA: TGCAGCGTTGAAGATCCATGGACAGGGCTCTATGGCTACACCTTC
CDR3: CSVEDPWTGLYGYTF

V: TRBV20-1
size: NA
J: TRBJ2-2
D: NA
DNA: TGCAGTGCTCCCGACAACGCGAACACCGGGGAGCTGTTTTTT
CDR3: CSAPDNANTGELFF

V: TRBV27
size: few
J: TRBJ1-5
D: NA
DNA: TGTGCCAGCAGTACTAACAGGGAGTTATCGAATCAGCCCCAGCATTTT
CDR3: CASSTNRELSNQPQHF

V: TRBV2
size: many
J: TRBJ1-1
D: NA
DNA: TGTGCCAGCAGTGATTTTTCGGGGACTGAAGCTTTCTTT
CDR3: CASSDFSGTEAFF

V: TRBV6-5
size: many
J: TRBJ2-1
D: NA
DNA: TGTGCCAGCAGCTACGCCCCGAAAAATGAGCAGTTCTTC
CDR3: CASSYAPKNEQFF